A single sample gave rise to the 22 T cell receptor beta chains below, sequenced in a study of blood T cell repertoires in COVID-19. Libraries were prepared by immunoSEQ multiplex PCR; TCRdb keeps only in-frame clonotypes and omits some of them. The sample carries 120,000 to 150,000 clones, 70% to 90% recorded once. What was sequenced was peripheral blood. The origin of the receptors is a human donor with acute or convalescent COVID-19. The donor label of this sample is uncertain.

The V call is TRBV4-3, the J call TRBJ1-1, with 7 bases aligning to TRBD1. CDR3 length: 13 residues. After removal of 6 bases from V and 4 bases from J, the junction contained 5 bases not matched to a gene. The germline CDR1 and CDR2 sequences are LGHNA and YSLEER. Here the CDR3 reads CASREGAATEAFF. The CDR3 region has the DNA TGCGCCAGCAGAGAGGGGGCGGCCACTGAAGCTTTCTTT.

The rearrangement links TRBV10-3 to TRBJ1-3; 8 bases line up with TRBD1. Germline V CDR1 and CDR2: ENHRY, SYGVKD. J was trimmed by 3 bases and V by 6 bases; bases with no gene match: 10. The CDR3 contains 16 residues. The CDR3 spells CAISTDQGAYGNTIYF. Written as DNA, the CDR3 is TGTGCCATCAGCACCGACCAGGGGGCTTATGGAAACACCATATATTTT.

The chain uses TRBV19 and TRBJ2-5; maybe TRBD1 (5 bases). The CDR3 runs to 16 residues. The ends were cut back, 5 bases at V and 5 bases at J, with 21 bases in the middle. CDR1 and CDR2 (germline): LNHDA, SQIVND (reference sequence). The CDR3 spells CASSSTLVDPGETQYF. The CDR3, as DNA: TGTGCCAGTAGTTCTACCTTAGTCGACCCAGGGGAGACCCAGTACTTC.

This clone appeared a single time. For the CDR3, the DNA is TGTGCCAGCAGCCCTTCCACGGTTAATCAGCCCCAGCATTTT. This encodes CASSPSTVNQPQHF. This rearrangement joins TRBV11-2 to TRBJ1-5; D gene unclear. V shed 5 bases and J shed 4 bases, with 12 bases lying between them. Germline CDR1 is SGHAT and CDR2 is FQNNGV. CDR3 length equals 14 residues. The variable domain in full, with the rest retrieved from reference TRBV11-2 and TRBJ1-5, is EAGVAQSPRYKIIEKRQSVAFWCNPISGHATLYWYQQILGQGPKLLIQFQNNGVVDDSQLPKDRFSAERLKGVDSTLKIQPAKLEDSAVYLCASSPSTVNQPQHFGDGTRLSIL.

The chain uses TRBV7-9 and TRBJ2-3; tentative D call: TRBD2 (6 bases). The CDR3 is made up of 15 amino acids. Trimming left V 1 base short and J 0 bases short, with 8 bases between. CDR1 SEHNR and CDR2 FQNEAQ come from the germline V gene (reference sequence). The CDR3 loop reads CASSLDGGSTDTQYF. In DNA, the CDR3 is TGTGCCAGCAGCTTAGATGGGGGGAGCACAGATACGCAGTATTTT.

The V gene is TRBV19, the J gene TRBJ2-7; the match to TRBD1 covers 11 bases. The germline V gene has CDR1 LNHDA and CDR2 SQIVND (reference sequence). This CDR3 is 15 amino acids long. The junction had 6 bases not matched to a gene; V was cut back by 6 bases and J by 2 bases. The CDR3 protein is CASSYGTGGPYEQYF. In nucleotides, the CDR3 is TGTGCCAGTAGCTACGGGACAGGGGGTCCCTACGAGCAGTACTTC.

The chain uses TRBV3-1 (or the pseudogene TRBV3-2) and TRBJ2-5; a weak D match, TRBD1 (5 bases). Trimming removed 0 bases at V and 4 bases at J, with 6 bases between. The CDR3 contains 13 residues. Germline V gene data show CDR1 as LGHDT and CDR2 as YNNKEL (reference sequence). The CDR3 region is CASSQDRGETQYF. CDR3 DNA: TGTGCCAGCAGCCAAGATAGGGGAGAGACCCAGTACTTC.

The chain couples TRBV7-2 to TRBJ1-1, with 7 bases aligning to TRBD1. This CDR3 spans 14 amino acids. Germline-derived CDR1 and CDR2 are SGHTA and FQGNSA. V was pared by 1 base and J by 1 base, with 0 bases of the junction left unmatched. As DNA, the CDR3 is TGTGCCAGCAGCTTAGACAGGGGGAACACTGAAGCTTTCTTT. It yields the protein CASSLDRGNTEAFF.

CDR3 amino acids: CASSQGRAGLEGNTIYF. The CDR3 nucleotides read TGCGCCAGCAGCCAAGGACGGGCGGGCCTCGAAGGAAACACCATATATTTT. The rearrangement links TRBV4-1 to TRBJ1-3; D is unclear. Germline V gene sequence: CDR1 MGHRA, CDR2 YSYEKL. V was pared by 1 base and J by 4 bases, with 17 bases between. This CDR3 is 17 amino acids long.

The CDR3 DNA is TGTGCCACCAGTGATTTGAGGGGGGGCGAAAAAGAGACCCAGTACTTC. This encodes CATSDLRGGEKETQYF. This chain joins TRBV24-1 and TRBJ2-5; D possibly corresponds to TRBD2 (7 bases). Germline V gene lookup returns CDR1 KGHDR and CDR2 SFDVKD. The CDR3 is 16 residues long. V lost 0 bases and J lost 3, with 13 bases in between.

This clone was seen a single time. CDR3 nucleotide sequence: TGTGCCAGCAGCCCCGCATCTAATATGAACACTGAAGCTTTCTTT. Its translation: CASSPASNMNTEAFF. This sequence joins TRBV9 and TRBJ1-1; no firm D call. Germline V CDR1 and CDR2: SGDLS, YYNGEE. The CDR3 has 15 residues. Trimming took 4 bases from V and 0 from J, leaving 13 bases between them.

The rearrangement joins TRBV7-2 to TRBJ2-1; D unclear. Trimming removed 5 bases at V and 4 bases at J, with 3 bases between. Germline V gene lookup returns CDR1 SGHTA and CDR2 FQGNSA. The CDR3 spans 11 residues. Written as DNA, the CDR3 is TGTGCCAGCAGCATATACAATGAGCAGTTCTTC. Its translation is CASSIYNEQFF.

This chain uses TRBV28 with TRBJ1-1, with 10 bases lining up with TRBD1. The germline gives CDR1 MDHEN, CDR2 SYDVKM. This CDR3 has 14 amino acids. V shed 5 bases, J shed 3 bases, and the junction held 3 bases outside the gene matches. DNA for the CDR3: TGTGCCAGCAGTACAGGACAGGGGGACACTGAAGCTTTCTTT. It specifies CASSTGQGDTEAFF.

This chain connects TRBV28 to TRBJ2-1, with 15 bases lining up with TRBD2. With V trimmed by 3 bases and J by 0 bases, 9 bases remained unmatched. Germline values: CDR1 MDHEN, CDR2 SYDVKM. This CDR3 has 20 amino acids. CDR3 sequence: CASSFPPGLAGGSSYNEQFF. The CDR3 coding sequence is TGTGCCAGCAGTTTTCCCCCGGGACTAGCGGGGGGATCCTCCTACAATGAGCAGTTCTTC.

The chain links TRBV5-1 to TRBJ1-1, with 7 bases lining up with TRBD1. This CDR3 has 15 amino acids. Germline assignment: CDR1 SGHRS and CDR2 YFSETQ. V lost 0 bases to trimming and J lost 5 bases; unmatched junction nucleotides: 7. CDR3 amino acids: CASSLGDSRETEAFF. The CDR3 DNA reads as TGCGCCAGCAGCTTGGGGGACAGTCGTGAGACTGAAGCTTTCTTT.

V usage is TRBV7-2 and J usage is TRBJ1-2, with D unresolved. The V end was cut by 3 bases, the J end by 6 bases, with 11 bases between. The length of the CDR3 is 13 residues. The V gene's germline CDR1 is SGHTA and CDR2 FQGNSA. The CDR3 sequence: CASSFFLSDGYTF. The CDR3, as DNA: TGTGCCAGCAGCTTTTTCTTGTCAGATGGCTACACCTTC.

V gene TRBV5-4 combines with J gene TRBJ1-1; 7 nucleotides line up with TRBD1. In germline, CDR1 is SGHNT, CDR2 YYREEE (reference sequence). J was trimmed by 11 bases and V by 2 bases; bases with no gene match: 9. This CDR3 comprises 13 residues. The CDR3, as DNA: TGTGCCAGCAGCTTCGACACAGGGGTGGCGGCTTTCTTT. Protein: CASSFDTGVAAFF.

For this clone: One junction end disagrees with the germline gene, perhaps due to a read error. The CDR3 here is CASRYSQDSRNTEAFF. The CDR3 nucleotides read TGTGCCAGCAGGTACTCTCAGGATTCGAGGAACACTGAAGCTTTCTTT. The rearrangement links TRBV6-5 to TRBJ1-1; D gene ambiguous. Germline CDR1 reads MNHEY; CDR2 reads SVGAGI. This CDR3 is built from 16 residues.

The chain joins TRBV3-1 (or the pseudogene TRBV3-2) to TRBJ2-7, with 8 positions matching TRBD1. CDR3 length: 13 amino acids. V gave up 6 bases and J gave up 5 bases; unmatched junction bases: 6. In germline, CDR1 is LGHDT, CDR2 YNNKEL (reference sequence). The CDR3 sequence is CASSPTGVNEQYF. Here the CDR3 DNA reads TGTGCCAGCAGTCCGACAGGGGTGAACGAGCAGTACTTC.

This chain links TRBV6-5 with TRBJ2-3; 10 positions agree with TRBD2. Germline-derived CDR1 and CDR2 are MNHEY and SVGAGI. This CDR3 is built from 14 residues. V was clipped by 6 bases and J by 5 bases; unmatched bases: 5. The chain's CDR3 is CASRERGGQDTQYF. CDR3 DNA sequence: TGTGCCAGCAGAGAGCGGGGGGGCCAAGATACGCAGTATTTT.

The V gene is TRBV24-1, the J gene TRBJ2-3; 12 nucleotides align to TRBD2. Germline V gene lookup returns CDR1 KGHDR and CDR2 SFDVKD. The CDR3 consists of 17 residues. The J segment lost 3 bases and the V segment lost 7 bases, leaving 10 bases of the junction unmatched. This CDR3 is CATSQQRTSGVTDTQYF. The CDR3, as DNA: TGTGCCACCAGCCAACAGCGGACTAGCGGGGTAACAGATACGCAGTATTTT.

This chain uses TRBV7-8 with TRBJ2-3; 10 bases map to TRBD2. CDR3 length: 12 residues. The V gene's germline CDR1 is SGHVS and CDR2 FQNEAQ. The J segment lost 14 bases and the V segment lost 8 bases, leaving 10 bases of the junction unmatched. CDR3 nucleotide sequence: TGTGCCAGCCGCCCCCCAGCGGGGGGGCGGTATTTT. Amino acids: CASRPPAGGRYF.